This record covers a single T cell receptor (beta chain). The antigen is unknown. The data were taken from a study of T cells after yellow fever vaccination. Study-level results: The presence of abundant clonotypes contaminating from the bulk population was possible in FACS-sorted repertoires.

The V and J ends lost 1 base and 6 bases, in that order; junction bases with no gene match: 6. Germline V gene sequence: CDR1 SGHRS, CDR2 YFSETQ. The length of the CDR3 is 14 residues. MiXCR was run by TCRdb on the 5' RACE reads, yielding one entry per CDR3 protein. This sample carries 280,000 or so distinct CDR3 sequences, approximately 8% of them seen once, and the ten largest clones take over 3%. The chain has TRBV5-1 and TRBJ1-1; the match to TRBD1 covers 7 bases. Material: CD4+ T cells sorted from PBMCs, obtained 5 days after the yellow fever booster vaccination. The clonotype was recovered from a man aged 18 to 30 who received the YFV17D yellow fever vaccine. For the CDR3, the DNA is TGCGCCAGCAGCTTGAGCCCTACAGGGGCTGAAGCTTTCTTT. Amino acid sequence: CASSLSPTGAEAFF.